The 19 T cell receptor beta chains listed next were all sequenced from one sample in a study. TCRdb processed the RT-PCR reads anew with MiXCR; each CDR3 protein has one entry. The sample has more than 550,000 distinct CDR3 sequences, approximately 15% seen once; the top ten hold 3.6%. Sequencing was carried out using memory CD4+ T cells from blood. The source of these receptors is a female donor in good health, serving as a healthy control.

This clonotype has only a few counts. This rearrangement joins TRBV19 to TRBJ1-5; tentatively, D is TRBD1 (5 bases). This CDR3 contains 15 residues. CDR1 and CDR2 (germline): LNHDA, SQIVND (reference sequence). The V gene lost 6 bases and the J gene lost 9 bases, with 21 bases spanning the gap. Here the CDR3 reads CASSAIGTSQGPQHF. The CDR3 DNA sequence: TGTGCCAGTAGCGCTATCGGGACCTCCCAAGGGCCCCAGCATTTT.

This clonotype was observed a handful of times. The V gene is TRBV12-3 or TRBV12-4, the J gene TRBJ1-2, with D unresolved. Trimming left V 6 bases short and J 7 bases short, with 18 bases between. The CDR3 totals 14 residues. The CDR3 sequence: CASSRYRTSGGYTF. The CDR3 DNA is TGTGCCAGCAGCCGCTACCGGACCAGCGGTGGCTACACCTTC.

In this sample, this clonotype turned up many times. The chain uses TRBV5-1 and TRBJ2-3, with D unclear. Germline V gives CDR1 SGHRS, CDR2 YFSETQ. Trimming took off 4 bases at V and 1 base at J, with 4 bases between the two ends. CDR3 size: 12 residues. The CDR3 DNA follows: TGCGCCAGCAGCATAGGCACAGATACGCAGTATTTT. This encodes CASSIGTDTQYF.

The chain uses TRBV5-1 and TRBJ1-4, with 7 bases fitting TRBD1. Looked up from germline, CDR1 is SGHRS and CDR2 is YFSETQ. The V and J ends lost 4 bases and 8 bases, in that order; junction bases with no gene match: 8. The CDR3 is made up of 14 amino acids. This CDR3 is CASSRDSTEEKLFF. CDR3 DNA sequence: TGCGCCAGCAGCAGGGACAGCACGGAGGAAAAACTGTTTTTT.

The chain employs TRBV2 and TRBJ2-3; D is possibly TRBD1 or TRBD2 (5 bases each). V was shortened by 6 bases and J by 6 bases, with 16 bases between the two germline ends. Germline V CDR1 and CDR2: SNHLY, FYNNEI. The CDR3 has 14 residues. CDR3 nucleotides: TGTGCCAGCAGCTTAGCTGTTTGGGGGGATACGCAGTATTTT. Its translation: CASSLAVWGDTQYF.

The rearrangement joins TRBV28 to TRBJ1-5, with 7 bases identical to TRBD1. Germline V gene lookup returns CDR1 MDHEN and CDR2 SYDVKM. V gave up 6 bases and J gave up 2 bases; unmatched junction bases: 7. This CDR3 region has 15 residues. CDR3 nucleotide sequence: TGTGCCAGCAGGGAGGGGGCTGGGGGCAATCAGCCCCAGCATTTT. Its protein product is CASREGAGGNQPQHF.

This clonotype was picked up a small number of times. This sequence joins TRBV28 and TRBJ2-7; D possibly uses TRBD1 or TRBD2 (5 bases each). The germline CDR1 and CDR2 sequences are MDHEN and SYDVKM. The V and J ends lost 6 bases and 9 bases respectively, with 18 bases between them. CDR3 length: 13 amino acids. CDR3 sequence reads: CASSQGTPSGQYF. The CDR3 region has the DNA TGTGCCAGCAGCCAAGGGACCCCCAGTGGGCAGTACTTC.

This clonotype was counted a few times. The rearrangement uses TRBV5-1 and TRBJ2-7; D may be TRBD2 (6 bases). The CDR3 has 14 amino acids. Looked up from germline, CDR1 is SGHRS and CDR2 is YFSETQ. Trimming cost V 0 bases and J 4 bases, with 11 bases left between them. Written as DNA, the CDR3 is TGCGCCAGCAGCTTGGTGGAGGGCGGTTACGAGCAGTACTTC. Its translation is CASSLVEGGYEQYF.

This clonotype was observed many times. This CDR3 reads CASSQARDTEAFF. In DNA form, the CDR3 reads TGTGCCAGCAGCCAAGCGCGGGACACTGAAGCTTTCTTT. The chain combines TRBV7-2 with TRBJ1-1; no clear D. The germline gives CDR1 SGHTA, CDR2 FQGNSA. V was trimmed by 5 bases and J by 3 bases, leaving 10 bases between them. This CDR3 region has 13 residues.

This clonotype was picked up a small number of times. The genes are TRBV11-2 and TRBJ1-4, with D perhaps TRBD1 (5 bases). CDR3 length: 13 amino acids. The V gene lost 7 bases and the J gene lost 8 bases, with 14 bases spanning the gap. Looked up from germline, CDR1 is SGHAT and CDR2 is FQNNGV. The CDR3 is CASKMLGTEKLFF. The CDR3 DNA reads TGTGCCAGCAAGATGTTAGGGACCGAAAAACTGTTTTTT. Combining the CDR3 with reference TRBV11-2 and TRBJ1-4 gives the whole variable domain EAGVAQSPRYKIIEKRQSVAFWCNPISGHATLYWYQQILGQGPKLLIQFQNNGVVDDSQLPKDRFSAERLKGVDSTLKIQPAKLEDSAVYLCASKMLGTEKLFFGSGTQLSVL.

This clonotype was counted between two and nine times. The chain joins TRBV6-1 to TRBJ1-6; 7 bases agree with TRBD1. From germline, CDR1 is MNHNS and CDR2 SASEGT. The CDR3 has 16 residues. The J segment lost 6 bases and the V segment lost 8 bases, leaving 13 bases of the junction unmatched. CDR3: CASGQVKDGGNSPLHF. The CDR3 bases are TGTGCCAGCGGACAGGTCAAAGATGGTGGTAATTCACCCCTCCACTTT.

This clonotype was seen ten or more times. This sequence joins TRBV29-1 and TRBJ2-7, with a possible D match to TRBD1 (6 bases). The CDR3 runs 11 residues. Germline CDR1 reads SQVTM; CDR2 reads ANQGSEA. With 3 bases removed from V and 4 bases from J, the gap between germline ends came to 7 bases. The CDR3 DNA reads as TGCAGCGTTGAGGACAGTTACGAGCAGTACTTC. Encoded protein: CSVEDSYEQYF.

This sequence joins TRBV7-9 and TRBJ1-2; D uncertain. The CDR3 runs to 14 residues. The germline CDR1 and CDR2 sequences are SEHNR and FQNEAQ (reference sequence). V gave up 3 bases and J gave up 5 bases, with 13 bases separating them. The CDR3 DNA is TGTGCCAGCAGCTTGGCAGGCGATCCGTATGGCTACACCTTC. Protein: CASSLAGDPYGYTF.

This clonotype was seen more than once but under ten times. The V call is TRBV12-3 or TRBV12-4, the J call TRBJ1-5, with D unclear. V was clipped by 7 bases and J by 7 bases, with 17 bases between them. The length of the CDR3 is 14 residues. The CDR3 DNA sequence: TGTGCCAGCACCGGCGGCAGGCACAGCCAGCCCCAGCATTTT. Protein: CASTGGRHSQPQHF.

This clonotype was picked up a small number of times. J is TRBJ1-1 and V is TRBV28, with TRBD1 matching 8 bases. Germline trimming cut 2 bases from V and 1 base from J; bases unmatched to any gene: 9. CDR3 length equals 17 residues. The germline CDR1 and CDR2 sequences are MDHEN and SYDVKM. DNA for the CDR3: TGTGCCAGCAGTTTAGCCCCGACAGGGGCCGGGAACACTGAAGCTTTCTTT. Translation: CASSLAPTGAGNTEAFF.

Many counts were recorded for this clonotype. J is TRBJ1-1 and V is TRBV20-1; TRBD1 is a possible D gene (6 bases). V lost 5 bases, J lost 4 bases, and 11 bases lay in between. The CDR3 sequence is 12 residues long. CDR1 is DFQATT, CDR2 SNEGSKA, per germline (reference sequence). Here the CDR3 DNA reads TGCAGTGCTGGGGACATGGGCACTGAAGCTTTCTTT. Amino acid sequence: CSAGDMGTEAFF.

This chain links TRBV5-1 with TRBJ2-7, with TRBD1 matching 10 bases. This CDR3 region has 13 residues. Losses at the gene ends were 4 bases for V and 5 bases for J; bases not matched to a gene: 3. The germline CDR1 and CDR2 sequences are SGHRS and YFSETQ. The CDR3 reads CASSPGQGNEQYF. The CDR3 coding sequence is TGCGCCAGCAGCCCGGGACAGGGGAACGAGCAGTACTTC. Full variable domain (missing parts from reference TRBV5-1 and TRBJ2-7): KAGVTQTPRYLIKTRGQQVTLSCSPISGHRSVSWYQQTPGQGLQFLFEYFSETQRNKGNFPGRFSGRQFSNSRSEMNVSTLELGDSALYLCASSPGQGNEQYFGPGTRLTVT.

This clonotype was counted many times. The chain has TRBV29-1 and TRBJ2-1, with 7 bases lining up with TRBD1. CDR3 length equals 14 residues. Germline V CDR1 and CDR2: SQVTM, ANQGSEA. V gave up 5 bases and J gave up 6 bases; unmatched junction bases: 10. This CDR3 is CSVRRGGLGNEQFF. Here the CDR3 DNA reads TGCAGCGTTAGAAGAGGGGGCCTCGGCAATGAGCAGTTCTTC.

The J gene is TRBJ1-1, the V gene TRBV9; 9 nucleotides line up with TRBD1. Germline CDR1 reads SGDLS; CDR2 reads YYNGEE. The V segment lost 5 bases and the J segment 4 bases; nucleotides outside the gene matches: 12. The CDR3 covers 16 residues. The chain's CDR3 is CASSSQGARYGTEAFF. The CDR3 DNA reads as TGTGCCAGCAGTTCACAGGGGGCGCGTTACGGCACTGAAGCTTTCTTT.